The 12 T cell receptor beta chains in this list originate from one sample, sequenced in a study of blood T cell repertoires in COVID-19. This table comes from immunoSEQ multiplex PCR, and its TCRdb copy is limited to in-frame clones, with some not included. The sample shows about 310,000 clones, about nine tenths of them seen only once. The specimen sequenced was PBMCs or T cells enriched from blood (not recorded which). The receptors originated from a man in his 60s who had recovered from COVID-19.

This clone was recorded only once. The rearrangement uses TRBV13 and TRBJ1-3, with TRBD1 as a possible D gene (5 bases). V lost 6 bases to trimming and J lost 4 bases, with 16 bases between them. The germline CDR1 and CDR2 sequences are PRHDT and FYEKMQ (reference sequence). The CDR3 is made up of 15 amino acids. The CDR3: CASSRNGGFGNTIYF. The CDR3 nucleotides read TGTGCCAGCAGTCGAAACGGGGGATTCGGAAACACCATATATTTT. The whole variable domain, filled in from reference TRBV13 and TRBJ1-3, reads AAGVIQSPRHLIKEKRETATLKCYPIPRHDTVYWYQQGPGQDPQFLISFYEKMQSDKGSIPDRFSAQQFSDYHSELNMSSLELGDSALYFCASSRNGGFGNTIYFGEGSWLTVV.

This clone was found once. The chain recombines TRBV7-9 with TRBJ1-2; 7 nucleotides match TRBD1. This CDR3 comprises 15 residues. Germline V gene data show CDR1 as SEHNR and CDR2 as FQNEAQ (reference sequence). Germline trimming cut 1 base from V and 8 bases from J; bases unmatched to any gene: 10. In DNA, the CDR3 is TGTGCCAGCAGCTTAGAAGGGGGCCGATCTGGGGGCTACACCTTC. Protein sequence: CASSLEGGRSGGYTF.

The chain employs TRBV4-1 and TRBJ1-2; D may be TRBD1 (6 bases). Germline CDR1 is MGHRA and CDR2 is YSYEKL. CDR3 length equals 17 residues. V lost 1 base and J lost 5, with 20 bases in between. DNA for the CDR3: TGCGCCAGCAGCCAAGTGAACAACAGGGCCACCTTGTATGGCTACACCTTC. It yields the protein CASSQVNNRATLYGYTF.

The rearrangement joins TRBV11-2 to TRBJ1-2; D unresolved. Trimming took 5 bases from V and 7 from J, leaving 11 bases between them. The V gene's germline CDR1 is SGHAT and CDR2 FQNNGV. The CDR3 covers 12 residues. The CDR3 bases are TGTGCCAGCAGCCATTCAGAGGCTGGCTACACCTTC. This gives the protein CASSHSEAGYTF.

The rearrangement uses TRBV7-9 and TRBJ1-1; D is unclear. V was clipped by 6 bases and J by 5 bases, with 16 bases between them. Germline CDR1 is SEHNR and CDR2 is FQNEAQ (reference sequence). This CDR3 is built from 14 residues. CDR3 coding DNA: TGTGCCAGCAGGGTCGGGGTGATGAGGACTGAAGCTTTCTTT. The encoded protein is CASRVGVMRTEAFF.

This clone was seen a single time. The chain combines TRBV27 with TRBJ1-5; no reliable D call. This CDR3 contains 14 residues. V lost 3 bases, J lost 6 bases, and 12 bases lay in between. The germline V gene encodes CDR1 MNHEY and CDR2 SMNVEV (reference sequence). CDR3 sequence (DNA): TGTGCCAGCAGTTTTTCCAGGAATGGTCAGCCCCAGCATTTT. The encoded protein is CASSFSRNGQPQHF.

This chain uses TRBV10-3 with TRBJ2-3, with 7 bases aligning to TRBD1. V trimming: 6 bases; J trimming: 1 base; junction bases outside the gene matches: 4. The CDR3 consists of 14 residues. Germline V gene lookup returns CDR1 ENHRY and CDR2 SYGVKD. For the CDR3, the DNA is TGTGCCATCAGCGACAGGGTTGGCACAGATACGCAGTATTTT. Its translation is CAISDRVGTDTQYF.

The rearrangement joins TRBV18 to TRBJ2-7, with 12 bases fitting TRBD2. The V gene end was trimmed by 4 bases and the J gene end by 0 bases; junction bases not matched to a gene: 7. Germline CDR1 KGHSH, CDR2 LQKENI. The length of the CDR3 is 17 residues. Here the CDR3 DNA reads TGTGCCAGCTCACGGACGCTAGCGGGAGGGACCTCCTACGAGCAGTACTTC. Encoded protein: CASSRTLAGGTSYEQYF.

The chain employs TRBV3-1 (or the pseudogene TRBV3-2) and TRBJ2-2, with D possibly matching TRBD1 (6 bases). This CDR3 is 15 amino acids long. The germline V and J ends were trimmed by 3 bases and 2 bases, with 10 bases remaining between them. Germline-derived CDR1 and CDR2 are LGHDT and YNNKEL (reference sequence). In nucleotides, the CDR3 is TGTGCCAGCAGCCATGGGACACTAAACACCGGGGAGCTGTTTTTT. Translation: CASSHGTLNTGELFF.

The V gene is TRBV3-1 (or the pseudogene TRBV3-2), the J gene TRBJ2-7; 8 positions agree with TRBD2. This CDR3 comprises 19 residues. V lost 1 base to trimming and J lost 0 bases; unmatched junction nucleotides: 14. Germline V gives CDR1 LGHDT, CDR2 YNNKEL (reference sequence). CDR3 bases: TGTGCCAGCAGCCAAGCGGTGGTAGCGGGGAAGCTTTGCTCCTACGAGCAGTACTTC. This codes for CASSQAVVAGKLCSYEQYF.

V usage is TRBV9 and J usage is TRBJ2-1; TRBD1 might be the D (6 bases). The germline V gene has CDR1 SGDLS and CDR2 YYNGEE. The CDR3 has 15 amino acids. V lost 0 bases, J lost 5 bases, and 12 bases lay in between. The CDR3 is CASSVGGQRNNEQFF. CDR3 DNA: TGTGCCAGCAGCGTAGGTGGACAGAGAAACAATGAGCAGTTCTTC.

A note on this clone: The same CDR3 can be traced to other DNA sequences in this sample. The chain carries TRBV7-3 and TRBJ2-2, with D unresolved. V lost 4 bases and J 3 bases, leaving 3 bases between the germline ends. Germline CDR1 is SGHTA and CDR2 is FQGTGA. The CDR3 has 12 amino acids. This chain's CDR3 is CASSSYTGELFF. CDR3 bases: TGTGCCAGCAGCTCATACACCGGGGAGCTGTTTTTT.